This TCR beta chain was captured in a study of blood T cell repertoires in COVID-19. V lost 5 bases and J lost 7, with 11 bases in between. Germline CDR1 SGHNT, CDR2 YYREEE (reference sequence). CDR3 length: 12 amino acids. The study drew participants aged 18 to 89 years from 20 to 30 US areas. Cohort assignment relied on participant-reported clinical history. Sequencing was performed with immunoSEQ multiplex PCR; in TCRdb, only in-frame clones are kept and a portion is missing. Of almost 250,000 clones in the sample, more than 85% were seen once. The rearrangement links TRBV5-4 to TRBJ2-3; tentatively, D is TRBD1 (5 bases). This TCR was sampled from a woman aged 30 to 39 who had recovered from COVID-19. The source material was PBMCs or T cells enriched from blood (not recorded which). The CDR3 region has the DNA TGTGCCAGCAGGGAAGGGGTAAATACGCAGTATTTT. It yields the protein CASREGVNTQYF. The full variable domain, its missing parts supplied by reference TRBV5-4 and TRBJ2-3, is ETGVTQSPTHLIKTRGQQVTLRCSSQSGHNTVSWYQQALGQGPQFIFQYYREEENGRGNFPPRFSGLQFPNYSSELNVNALELDDSALYLCASREGVNTQYFGPGTRLTVL.